The 8 T cell receptor beta chains reported below all come from one sample, sequenced in a study of CD8 T cells in Susac syndrome. With random hexamers, 0.5 to 1 ug RNA was reverse transcribed. TCRdb reprocessed the immunoSEQ multiplex PCR reads with MiXCR, giving one entry per CDR3 protein. In the table there are about 80,000 distinct CDR3 sequences, about 91% of which are singletons. Sequencing was carried out using CD8+ T cells from PBMCs. The receptors here all came from a human donor with multiple sclerosis.

V is TRBV5-5 and J is TRBJ1-1; no definite D call. This CDR3 spans 14 amino acids. The ends were cut back, 0 bases at V and 0 bases at J, with 6 bases in the middle. Germline V gene sequence: CDR1 SGHKS, CDR2 YYEKEE (reference sequence). The CDR3 DNA follows: TGTGCCAGCAGCTTGGGGTGGTTGAACACTGAAGCTTTCTTT. Amino acid sequence: CASSLGWLNTEAFF.

This clonotype showed up just once. V gene TRBV13 combines with J gene TRBJ1-1, with D perhaps matching TRBD1 (5 bases). The CDR3 extends over 14 amino acids. CDR1 is PRHDT and CDR2 is FYEKMQ in the germline V gene (reference sequence). The V and J ends lost 0 bases and 3 bases respectively, with 8 bases between them. The CDR3 nucleotides are TGTGCCAGCAGCTTAGGGACAGAGGACACTGAAGCTTTCTTT. This sequence encodes CASSLGTEDTEAFF. The complete variable domain, with remaining parts taken from reference TRBV13 and TRBJ1-1, reads AAGVIQSPRHLIKEKRETATLKCYPIPRHDTVYWYQQGPGQDPQFLISFYEKMQSDKGSIPDRFSAQQFSDYHSELNMSSLELGDSALYFCASSLGTEDTEAFFGQGTRLTVV.

This clonotype has only one observation. The chain is built from TRBV12-3 or TRBV12-4 and TRBJ1-4; the D gene is possibly TRBD1 (6 bases). V was cut by 5 bases and J by 8 bases, with 15 bases left in between. The CDR3 totals 14 residues. The chain's CDR3 is CASSLGQFQEKLFF. In DNA, the CDR3 is TGTGCCAGCAGTCTTGGACAGTTTCAAGAAAAACTGTTTTTT.

The chain employs TRBV13 and TRBJ1-1, with TRBD1 as a possible D gene (5 bases). Germline V lookup: CDR1 PRHDT, CDR2 FYEKMQ (reference sequence). The CDR3 spans 12 residues. V lost 1 base and J 6 bases, leaving 6 bases between the germline ends. The CDR3 loop reads CASSLVGAEAFF. CDR3 sequence (DNA): TGTGCCAGCAGCTTAGTAGGGGCTGAAGCTTTCTTT.

In its sample, this clonotype was seen once. The rearrangement uses TRBV28 and TRBJ1-5; D is undetermined. The V end was cut by 3 bases, the J end by 4 bases, with 22 bases between. CDR1 and CDR2 from the germline V gene are MDHEN and SYDVKM. This CDR3 region has 18 residues. The CDR3 DNA follows: TGTGCCAGCAGTTTTAGGTTCGGAACTCAAGTCCGAAATCAGCCCCAGCATTTT. Protein product: CASSFRFGTQVRNQPQHF.

CDR3: CASWEEHLNTEAFF. In DNA form, the CDR3 reads TGTGCCAGCTGGGAAGAACATTTGAACACTGAAGCTTTCTTT. This chain joins TRBV2 and TRBJ1-1; D remains unclear. Trimming pared 8 bases from V and 0 bases from J, leaving 13 bases between. This CDR3 region has 14 residues. Germline loops: CDR1 SNHLY, CDR2 FYNNEI. The full variable domain, its missing parts supplied by reference TRBV2 and TRBJ1-1, is EPEVTQTPSHQVTQMGQEVILRCVPISNHLYFYWYRQILGQKVEFLVSFYNNEISEKSEIFDDQFSVERPDGSNFTLKIRSTKLEDSAMYFCASWEEHLNTEAFFGQGTRLTVV.

J is TRBJ2-6 and V is TRBV19, with D possibly being TRBD1 (6 bases). CDR3 size: 14 residues. Germline CDR1 reads LNHDA; CDR2 reads SQIVND (reference sequence). Trimming removed 8 bases from V and 2 bases from J, with 10 bases in between. The CDR3 sequence: CASAGDAGANVLTF. The CDR3 DNA sequence: TGTGCCAGTGCAGGGGACGCTGGGGCCAACGTCCTGACTTTC.

This clonotype appeared once. The genes are TRBV19 and TRBJ2-7, with 10 positions matching TRBD1. The ends lost 3 bases at V and 6 bases at J; junction bases unmatched: 11. The germline CDR1 and CDR2 sequences are LNHDA and SQIVND (reference sequence). The CDR3 is 16 amino acids. CDR3 bases: TGTGCCAGTAGTATGACGTGGACAGGGGGTTTGGGCGAGCAGTACTTC. Amino acid sequence: CASSMTWTGGLGEQYF.